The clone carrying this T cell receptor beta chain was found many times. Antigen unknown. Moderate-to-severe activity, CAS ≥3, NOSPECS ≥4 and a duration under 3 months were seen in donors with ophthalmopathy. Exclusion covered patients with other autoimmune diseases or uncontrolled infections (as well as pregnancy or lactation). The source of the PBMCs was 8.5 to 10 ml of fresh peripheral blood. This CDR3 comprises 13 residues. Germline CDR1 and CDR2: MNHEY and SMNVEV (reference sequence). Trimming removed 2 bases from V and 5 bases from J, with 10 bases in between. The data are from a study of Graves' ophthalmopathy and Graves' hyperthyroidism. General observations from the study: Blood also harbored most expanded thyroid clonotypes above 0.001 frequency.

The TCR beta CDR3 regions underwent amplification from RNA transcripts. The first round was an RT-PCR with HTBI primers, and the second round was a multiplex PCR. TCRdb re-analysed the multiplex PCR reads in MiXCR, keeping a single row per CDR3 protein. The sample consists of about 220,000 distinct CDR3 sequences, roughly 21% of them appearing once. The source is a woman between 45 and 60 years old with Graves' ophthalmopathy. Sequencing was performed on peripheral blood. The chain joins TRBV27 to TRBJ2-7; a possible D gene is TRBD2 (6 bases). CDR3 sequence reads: CASSLGRRDEQYF. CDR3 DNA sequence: TGTGCCAGCAGTTTAGGGAGGCGGGACGAGCAGTACTTC.